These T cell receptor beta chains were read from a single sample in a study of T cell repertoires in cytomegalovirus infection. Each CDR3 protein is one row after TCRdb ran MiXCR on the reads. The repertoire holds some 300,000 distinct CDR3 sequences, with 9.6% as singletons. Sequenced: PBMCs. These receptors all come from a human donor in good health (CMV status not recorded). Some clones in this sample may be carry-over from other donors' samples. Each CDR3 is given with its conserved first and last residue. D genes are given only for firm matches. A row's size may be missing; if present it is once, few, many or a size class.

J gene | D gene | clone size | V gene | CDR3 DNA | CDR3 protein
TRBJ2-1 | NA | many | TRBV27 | TGTGCCATCCGGTCAGGAGGTAATGAGCAGTTCTTC | CAIRSGGNEQFF
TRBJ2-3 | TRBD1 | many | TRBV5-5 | TGTGCCAGCAGCCGACGGGACAGGGGGCCCCGATTTAGCACAGATACGCAGTATTTT | CASSRRDRGPRFSTDTQYF
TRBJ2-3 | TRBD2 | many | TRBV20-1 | TGCAGTCCCCCCACGGGGGGGCACTGCACAGATACGCAGTATTTT | CSPPTGGHCTDTQYF
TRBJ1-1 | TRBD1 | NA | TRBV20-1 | TGCAGTGGCCCCGGGACAGGGAACACTGAAGCTTTCTTT | CSGPGTGNTEAFF
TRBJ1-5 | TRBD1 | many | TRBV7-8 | TGTGCCAGCAGCTTGGACAGGGTTAGCAATCAGCCCCAGCATTTT | CASSLDRVSNQPQHF
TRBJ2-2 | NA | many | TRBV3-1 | TGTGCCAGCAGCCAAGTCAGGGCCGGGGAGCTGTTTTTT | CASSQVRAGELFF
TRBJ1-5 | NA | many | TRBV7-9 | TGTGCCAGCAGCTTGTTTCTAGGTGACAGAATCTATAGCAATCAGCCCCAGCATTTT | CASSLFLGDRIYSNQPQHF
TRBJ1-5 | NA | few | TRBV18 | TGTGCCAGCTCACCAGGTTGGGGGGCGCTTGGTCAGCCCCAGCATTTT | CASSPGWGALGQPQHF
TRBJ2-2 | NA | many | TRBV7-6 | TGTGCCAGCAGCTTAGGGCCTAGCCAGAACACCGGGGAGCTGTTTTTT | CASSLGPSQNTGELFF
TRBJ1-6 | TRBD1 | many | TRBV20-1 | TGCAGTGCCAGGGGACAGTCAAAGTCACCCCTCCACTTT | CSARGQSKSPLHF
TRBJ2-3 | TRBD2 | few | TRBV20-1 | TGCAGTGCTAGGAATAGCGGGGGGCGCACAGATACGCAGTATTTT | CSARNSGGRTDTQYF
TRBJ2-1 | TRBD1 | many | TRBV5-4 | TGTGCCAGCAGTAACTCCGGGACAGGGGGCTACAATGAGCAGTTCTTC | CASSNSGTGGYNEQFF
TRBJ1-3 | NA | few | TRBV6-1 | TGTGCCAGCATCCCACGGGGAGAGAGAAACACCATATATTTT | CASIPRGERNTIYF
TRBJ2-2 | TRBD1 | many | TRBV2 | TGTGCCAGCAGTGAAGAGGACAGGGTTTTCCTCACCGGGGAGCTGTTTTTT | CASSEEDRVFLTGELFF